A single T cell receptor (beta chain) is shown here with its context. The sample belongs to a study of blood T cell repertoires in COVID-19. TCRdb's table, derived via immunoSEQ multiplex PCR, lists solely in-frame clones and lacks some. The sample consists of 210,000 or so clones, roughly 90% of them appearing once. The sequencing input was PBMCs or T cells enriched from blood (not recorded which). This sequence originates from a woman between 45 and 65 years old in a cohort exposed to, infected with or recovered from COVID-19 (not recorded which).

The CDR3 loop is CASSFLAGVYEQYF. The CDR3, as DNA: TGTGCCAGCAGTTTTCTAGCGGGGGTCTACGAGCAGTACTTC. This chain joins TRBV28 and TRBJ2-7, with 10 bases lining up with TRBD2. Germline trimming cut 3 bases from V and 3 bases from J; bases unmatched to any gene: 2. This CDR3 comprises 14 residues. Germline V gives CDR1 MDHEN, CDR2 SYDVKM.